This T cell receptor (beta chain) was captured in a study of graft-versus-host responses after intestinal transplantation. Whole-study context: Those transplanted obtained multivisceral, liver-intestinal, or isolated intestinal grafts. Study-wide results and caveats: Researchers found GvH clones in recipient marrow, and some showed up first in ileum or blood.

The CDR3 covers 13 residues. The germline V gene encodes CDR1 ENHRY and CDR2 SYGVKD. Trimming removed 9 bases at V and 1 base at J, with 12 bases between. This clone was counted a few times. Its antigen remains unidentified. Clones were sequenced by immunoSEQ multiplex PCR, and TCRdb holds only the in-frame ones, with some missing. The table has about 29,000 clones, about 85% seen once. This receptor was identified in a human patient who received an intestinal transplant, so some T cells may come from the graft donor. The rearrangement joins TRBV10-3 to TRBJ1-1, with D perhaps matching TRBD1 (6 bases). The sample consisted of PBMCs, taken nearly 470 days after intestinal transplantation. The CDR3 sequence is CAIGAGANTEAFF. The CDR3 nucleotides are TGTGCCATTGGGGCGGGGGCGAACACTGAAGCTTTCTTT.